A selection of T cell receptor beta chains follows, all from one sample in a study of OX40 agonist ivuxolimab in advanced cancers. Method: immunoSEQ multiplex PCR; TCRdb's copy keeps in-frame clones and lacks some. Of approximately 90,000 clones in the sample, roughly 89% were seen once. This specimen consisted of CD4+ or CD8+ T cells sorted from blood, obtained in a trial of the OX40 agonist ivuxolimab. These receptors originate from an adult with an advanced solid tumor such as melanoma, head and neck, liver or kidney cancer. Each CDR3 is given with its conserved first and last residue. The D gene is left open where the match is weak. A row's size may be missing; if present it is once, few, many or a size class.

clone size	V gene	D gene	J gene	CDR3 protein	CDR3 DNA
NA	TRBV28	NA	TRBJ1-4	CASSLSGTDNEKLFF	TGTGCCAGCAGTTTATCCGGGACGGATAATGAAAAACTGTTTTTT
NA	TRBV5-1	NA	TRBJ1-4	CASSLVGRADEKLFF	TGCGCCAGCAGCTTGGTTGGGAGGGCGGATGAAAAACTGTTTTTT
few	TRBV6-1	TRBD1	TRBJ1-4	CASSDPTGQGGKLFF	TGTGCCAGCAGTGACCCGACCGGACAGGGCGGAAAACTGTTTTTT
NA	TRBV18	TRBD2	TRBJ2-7	CASSARPVRGSAYEQYF	TGTGCCAGCTCAGCCCGGCCAGTGCGGGGGTCGGCTTACGAGCAGTACTTC
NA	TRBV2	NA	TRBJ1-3	CASSVQGNTIYF	TGTGCCAGCAGCGTACAGGGAAACACCATATATTTT
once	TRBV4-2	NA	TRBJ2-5	CASSQVGRSKTQYF	TGTGCCAGCAGCCAAGTCGGCAGGTCCAAGACCCAGTACTTC
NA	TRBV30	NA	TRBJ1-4	CAWSRNEKLFF	TGTGCCTGGAGTCGTAATGAAAAACTGTTTTTT
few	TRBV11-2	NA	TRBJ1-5	CASSLVEDQPQHF	TGTGCCAGCAGCTTAGTCGAGGATCAGCCCCAGCATTTT
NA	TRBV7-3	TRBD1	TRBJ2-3	CASSLTGQVFTDTQYF	TGTGCCAGCAGCTTAACGGGACAGGTTTTCACAGATACGCAGTATTTT
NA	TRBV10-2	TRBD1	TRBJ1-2	CASSEQGGYGYTF	TGCGCCAGCAGTGAACAGGGGGGGTATGGCTACACCTTC
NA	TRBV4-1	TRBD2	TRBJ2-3	CASSQARGGGTDTQYF	TGCGCCAGCAGCCAAGCTCGCGGGGGGGGGACAGATACGCAGTATTTT
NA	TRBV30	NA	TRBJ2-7	CAWRVRLPGAYEQYF	TGTGCCTGGAGGGTCAGACTCCCGGGAGCCTACGAGCAGTACTTC
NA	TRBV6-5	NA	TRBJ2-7	CASSWDREQYF	TGTGCCAGCAGCTGGGACCGCGAGCAGTACTTC
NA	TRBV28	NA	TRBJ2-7	CASSTGRASTEQYF	TGTGCCAGCAGTACAGGGAGAGCAAGTACCGAGCAGTACTTC
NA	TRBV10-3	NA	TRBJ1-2	CAIRTQSSGYTF	TGTGCCATCAGGACACAGAGTTCTGGCTACACCTTC
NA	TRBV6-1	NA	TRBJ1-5	CASSPINQPQHF	TGTGCCAGCAGTCCAATTAATCAGCCCCAGCATTTT
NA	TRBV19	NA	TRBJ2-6	CASSIVRQTGANVLTF	TGTGCCAGTAGTATTGTTAGGCAGACAGGGGCCAACGTCCTGACTTTC
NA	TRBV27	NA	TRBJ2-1	CASSLRPPPGNEQFF	TGTGCCAGCAGTTTAAGGCCACCCCCGGGGAATGAGCAGTTCTTC
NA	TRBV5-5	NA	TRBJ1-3	CASSLLNWQNSGNTIYF	TGTGCCAGCAGCTTGCTAAATTGGCAAAACTCTGGAAACACCATATATTTT
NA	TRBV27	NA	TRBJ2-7	CASSPRDGYEQYF	TGTGCCAGCTCACCAAGGGACGGATACGAGCAGTACTTC
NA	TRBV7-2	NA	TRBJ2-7	CASSLGGSGFSYEQYF	TGTGCCAGCAGCTTGGGGGGCTCTGGCTTTTCCTACGAGCAGTACTTC
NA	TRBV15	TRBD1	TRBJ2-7	CATSTDRGNEQYF	TGTGCCACCAGTACCGACAGGGGTAACGAGCAGTACTTC
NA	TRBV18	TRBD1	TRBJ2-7	CASSNSQGAGYEQYF	TGTGCCAGCTCAAACTCACAGGGGGCGGGATACGAGCAGTACTTC
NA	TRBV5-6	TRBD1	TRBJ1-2	CASNPRTGKYNGYTF	TGTGCCAGCAACCCTAGGACAGGGAAATATAATGGCTACACCTTC
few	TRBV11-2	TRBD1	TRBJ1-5	CASSRDSSNQPQHF	TGTGCCAGCAGCCGGGACAGTAGCAATCAGCCCCAGCATTTT
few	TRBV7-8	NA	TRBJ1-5	CASSEARRSNQPQHF	TGTGCCAGCAGCGAAGCCAGGCGCAGCAATCAGCCCCAGCATTTT
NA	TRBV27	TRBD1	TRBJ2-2	CASRRGTGTNSGELFF	TGTGCCAGCCGAAGGGGGACAGGGACGAACTCCGGGGAGCTGTTTTTT
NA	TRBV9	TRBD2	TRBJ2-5	CASSVGWGGNQETQYF	TGTGCCAGCAGCGTTGGGTGGGGAGGGAACCAAGAGACCCAGTACTTC
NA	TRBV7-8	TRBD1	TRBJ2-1	CASTSRDSTYNEQFF	TGTGCCAGCACCTCCCGGGACAGTACCTACAATGAGCAGTTCTTC
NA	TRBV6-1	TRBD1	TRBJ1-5	CASSSLTGGFQPQHF	TGTGCCAGCAGCTCCCTGACAGGGGGCTTTCAGCCCCAGCATTTT
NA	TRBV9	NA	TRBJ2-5	CASSDRVQETQYF	TGTGCCAGCAGCGACAGGGTCCAAGAGACCCAGTACTTC
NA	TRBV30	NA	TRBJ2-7	CAWSSPGGRFEQYF	TGTGCCTGGAGTTCCCCAGGGGGGCGGTTCGAGCAGTACTTC
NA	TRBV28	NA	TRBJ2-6	CASSDRLVGANVLTF	TGTGCCAGCAGCGACAGGCTCGTCGGGGCCAACGTCCTGACTTTC
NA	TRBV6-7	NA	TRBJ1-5	CASSPIRLRTLSNQPQHF	TGTGCCAGCAGTCCCATTCGACTCCGAACCCTTAGCAATCAGCCCCAGCATTTT
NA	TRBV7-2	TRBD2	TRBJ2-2	CASSLSSSGGTGELFF	TGTGCCAGCAGCTTATCTTCTAGCGGGGGCACCGGGGAGCTGTTTTTT
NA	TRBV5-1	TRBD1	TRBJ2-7	CASSFSGQGRTYEQYF	TGCGCCAGCAGCTTTAGCGGACAGGGGAGGACCTACGAGCAGTACTTC
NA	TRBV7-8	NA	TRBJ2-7	CASSFPQSGQYF	TGTGCCAGCAGCTTTCCGCAGTCCGGGCAGTACTTC
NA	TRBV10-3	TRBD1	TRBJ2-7	CAISPTGEYEQYF	TGTGCCATCAGTCCGACAGGGGAGTACGAGCAGTACTTC
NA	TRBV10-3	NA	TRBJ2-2	CAISRQATGELFF	TGTGCCATCAGCCGTCAGGCTACCGGGGAGCTGTTTTTT
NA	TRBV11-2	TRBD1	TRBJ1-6	CASSPTGTGASPLHF	TGTGCCAGCAGCCCAACTGGGACAGGGGCCTCACCCCTCCACTTT
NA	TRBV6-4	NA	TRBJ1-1	CASRPQGWDTEAFF	TGTGCCAGCAGGCCCCAGGGATGGGACACTGAAGCTTTCTTT
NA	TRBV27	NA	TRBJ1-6	CASSSRGGRYNSPLHF	TGTGCCAGCAGCTCTCGAGGAGGGAGGTATAATTCACCCCTCCACTTT
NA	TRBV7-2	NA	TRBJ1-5	CASSVGPVQPQHF	TGTGCCAGCAGCGTCGGCCCGGTTCAGCCCCAGCATTTT
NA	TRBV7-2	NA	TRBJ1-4	CASSLTGNEKLFF	TGTGCCAGCAGCTTAACAGGGAATGAAAAACTGTTTTTT
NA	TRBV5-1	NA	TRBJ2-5	CASSLRGVQETQYF	TGCGCCAGCAGTCTTCGCGGGGTCCAAGAGACCCAGTACTTC
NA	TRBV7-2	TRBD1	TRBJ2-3	CASQGTGATDTQYF	TGTGCCAGCCAGGGGACAGGGGCCACAGATACGCAGTATTTT
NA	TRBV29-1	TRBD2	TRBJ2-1	CSVPSASGLNEQFF	TGCAGCGTCCCTTCGGCTAGCGGTCTCAATGAGCAGTTCTTC
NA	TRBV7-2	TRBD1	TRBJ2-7	CASSFRQGDEQYF	TGTGCCAGCAGCTTTCGACAGGGGGACGAGCAGTACTTC
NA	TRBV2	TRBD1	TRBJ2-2	CASSGGTGGPGELFF	TGTGCCAGCAGTGGGGGGACAGGGGGACCCGGGGAGCTGTTTTTT
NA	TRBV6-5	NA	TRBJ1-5	CASSLTGISNQPQHF	TGTGCCAGCAGTCTAACAGGGATTAGCAATCAGCCCCAGCATTTT